Each of the 31 T cell receptor beta chains below was sequenced from the same sample in a study of cytomegalovirus exposure and HLA in healthy donors. The PCR made use of 60 Vbeta and 13 Jbeta primers. Libraries were prepared by immunoSEQ multiplex PCR; TCRdb keeps only in-frame clonotypes and omits some of them. The sample yields approximately 150,000 clones, 75% to 90% seen once. What was sequenced was PBMCs. These receptors were obtained from a woman in her twenties or thirties in good health and CMV-seronegative.

CDR3 sequence (DNA): TGTGCCAGCAGCCCCTGGACAGGGCGTTCCTACGAGCAGTACTTC. This encodes CASSPWTGRSYEQYF. This sequence joins TRBV11-2 and TRBJ2-7; TRBD1 agrees at 8 bases. The J segment lost 1 base and the V segment lost 5 bases, leaving 7 bases of the junction unmatched. The CDR3 loop spans 15 amino acids. Germline lookup yields CDR1 SGHAT and CDR2 FQNNGV.

The chain joins TRBV7-9 to TRBJ2-7; the match to TRBD1 covers 9 bases. From germline, CDR1 is SEHNR and CDR2 FQNEAQ (reference sequence). Losses at the gene ends were 5 bases for V and 6 bases for J; bases not matched to a gene: 8. The CDR3 covers 14 residues. The DNA of the CDR3 is TGTGCCAGCAGCCCGGGACAGGGACCTCTCGAGCAGTACTTC. It is translated as CASSPGQGPLEQYF.

The chain links TRBV14 to TRBJ2-1, with 11 bases that match TRBD2. Trimming cost V 1 base and J 10 bases; bases outside gene matches: 3. Germline CDR1 reads SGHDN; CDR2 reads FVKESK. The length of the CDR3 is 14 residues. The CDR3 sequence is CASSQGGLAVEQFF. The DNA of the CDR3 is TGTGCCAGCAGCCAAGGGGGACTAGCGGTAGAGCAGTTCTTC.

This clone was seen a few times. The chain links TRBV27 to TRBJ2-7, with 10 bases that match TRBD1. The CDR3 runs 14 residues. Trimming took 4 bases from V and 2 from J; bases not matched to a gene: 2. From germline, CDR1 is MNHEY and CDR2 SMNVEV (reference sequence). This CDR3 reads CASSWGQGPYEQYF. In nucleotides, the CDR3 is TGTGCCAGCAGTTGGGGACAGGGGCCCTACGAGCAGTACTTC.

The chain joins TRBV27 to TRBJ2-2, with D uncertain. Trimming cost V 2 bases and J 7 bases, with 5 bases left between them. CDR3 length equals 12 residues. Germline loops: CDR1 MNHEY, CDR2 SMNVEV (reference sequence). CDR3 loop: CASSLLGGELFF. In DNA, the CDR3 is TGTGCCAGCAGTTTACTAGGCGGGGAGCTGTTTTTT.

This clone was recorded a few times. The J gene is TRBJ2-4, the V gene TRBV28; 7 bases fit TRBD1. Trimming at V came to 8 bases and at J to 3 bases, leaving 4 bases not matched to a gene. Germline loops: CDR1 MDHEN, CDR2 SYDVKM. CDR3 length equals 13 residues. The CDR3 sequence: CASSTGDKNIQYF. The CDR3 region has the DNA TGTGCCAGCTCCACAGGGGACAAAAACATTCAGTACTTC.

This chain joins TRBV29-1 and TRBJ2-5, with D perhaps matching TRBD2 (7 bases). CDR3 length: 14 amino acids. CDR1 is SQVTM and CDR2 is ANQGSEA in the germline V gene. The V end lost 4 bases, the J end lost 5 bases, and 17 bases lay between the germline ends. CDR3 in DNA: TGCAGCGTTGCTTTAGGGGGGGCACGGGAGACCCAGTACTTC. Its translation is CSVALGGARETQYF.

The chain uses TRBV4-3 and TRBJ1-2, with no clear D. V was shortened by 3 bases and J by 2 bases, with 7 bases between the two germline ends. The CDR3 contains 13 residues. Germline CDR1 LGHNA, CDR2 YSLEER. CDR3 protein: CASSQGGNYGYTF. The DNA of the CDR3 is TGCGCCAGCAGCCAGGGAGGCAACTATGGCTACACCTTC.

CDR3 in DNA: TGTGCCAGCAGCCCGGACTGGCGTTCCTACAATGAGCAGTTCTTC. Translated: CASSPDWRSYNEQFF. The genes are TRBV11-1 and TRBJ2-1; D is possibly TRBD2 (5 bases). Trimming took 5 bases from V and 1 from J, leaving 12 bases between them. Germline lookup yields CDR1 SGHAT and CDR2 FQDESV (reference sequence). The CDR3 extends over 15 amino acids. The full variable domain, rest sourced from reference TRBV11-1 and TRBJ2-1, is EAEVAQSPRYKITEKSQAVAFWCDPISGHATLYWYRQILGQGPELLVQFQDESVVDDSQLPKDRFSAERLKGVDSTLKIQPAELGDSAMYLCASSPDWRSYNEQFFGPGTRLTVL.

This chain connects TRBV6-6 to TRBJ2-1; D unclear. V dropped 5 bases and J dropped 7 bases, with 6 bases sitting between them. The CDR3 consists of 11 residues. Looked up from germline, CDR1 is MNHNY and CDR2 is SVGAGI (reference sequence). CDR3 sequence: CASSKLNEQFF. DNA of the CDR3: TGTGCCAGCAGTAAACTAAATGAGCAGTTCTTC.

This clone has just a few counts. The CDR3 coding sequence is TGTGCCAGCAGCTTGTTTCCAACGAACACCGGGGAGCTGTTTTTT. It yields the protein CASSLFPTNTGELFF. The chain employs TRBV5-5 and TRBJ2-2; D not certain. The V end was cut by 1 base, the J end by 0 bases, with 7 bases between. The CDR3 consists of 15 residues. The V gene's germline CDR1 is SGHKS and CDR2 YYEKEE (reference sequence).

This chain uses TRBV19 with TRBJ1-5, with a weak D call TRBD1 (6 bases). The germline CDR1 and CDR2 sequences are LNHDA and SQIVND (reference sequence). The CDR3 length is 16 residues. The V gene lost 4 bases and the J gene lost 7 bases, with 20 bases spanning the gap. CDR3 in DNA: TGTGCCAGTAGTAACTTTGGGGGGGCGCTGGGGCAGCCCCAGCATTTT. Its translation: CASSNFGGALGQPQHF.

The chain links TRBV9 to TRBJ1-1; D not certain. This CDR3 is 15 amino acids long. V lost 0 bases, J lost 4 bases, and 13 bases lay in between. Germline values: CDR1 SGDLS, CDR2 YYNGEE. CDR3 coding DNA: TGTGCCAGCAGCGTAGCTACTCGCGCGGGCACTGAAGCTTTCTTT. Translation: CASSVATRAGTEAFF.

This sequence joins TRBV29-1 and TRBJ1-2, with D perhaps TRBD1 (5 bases). V lost 1 base to trimming and J lost 5 bases, with 11 bases between them. Germline CDR1 SQVTM, CDR2 ANQGSEA. The CDR3 runs 13 residues. The CDR3: CSVEVQTAYGYTF. In DNA, the CDR3 is TGCAGCGTTGAAGTCCAGACAGCATATGGCTACACCTTC.

V usage is TRBV5-8 and J usage is TRBJ1-2; possibly TRBD1 for D (5 bases). This CDR3 comprises 13 residues. The V end lost 4 bases, the J end lost 2 bases, and 9 bases lay between the germline ends. Germline V lookup: CDR1 SGHTS, CDR2 YDEGEE. In DNA form, the CDR3 reads TGTGCCAGCAGCCCGGGACTGAACTATGGCTACACCTTC. It encodes CASSPGLNYGYTF.

The V gene is TRBV7-3, the J gene TRBJ1-2; the D is unclear. Germline V gene sequence: CDR1 SGHTA, CDR2 FQGTGA. The CDR3 consists of 12 residues. The V gene lost 5 bases and the J gene lost 7 bases, with 11 bases spanning the gap. CDR3: CASSPDNGGYTF. In DNA, the CDR3 is TGTGCCAGCAGCCCCGACAATGGTGGCTACACCTTC.

The CDR3 DNA sequence: TGTGCCAGTAGATCGGTGAGGGGCAGCGGGACGAACACCGGGGAGCTGTTTTTT. Translation: CASRSVRGSGTNTGELFF. The V gene is TRBV19, the J gene TRBJ2-2, with TRBD2 matching 7 bases. V shed 6 bases and J 0 bases; nucleotides not matched to a gene: 13. Germline assignment: CDR1 LNHDA and CDR2 SQIVND (reference sequence). CDR3 length: 18 amino acids. Variable domain in full (rest from reference TRBV19 and TRBJ2-2): DGGITQSPKYLFRKEGQNVTLSCEQNLNHDAMYWYRQDPGQGLRLIYYSQIVNDFQKGDIAEGYSVSREKKESFPLTVTSAQKNPTAFYLCASRSVRGSGTNTGELFFGEGSRLTVL.

The gene calls are TRBV7-8 and TRBJ2-3; D possibly corresponds to TRBD2 (6 bases). Trimming left V 8 bases short and J 1 base short, with 10 bases between. Germline lookup yields CDR1 SGHVS and CDR2 FQNEAQ. The CDR3 covers 13 residues. The CDR3 protein is CASRRGRTDTQYF. The CDR3 coding sequence is TGTGCCAGCCGGCGGGGCCGCACAGATACGCAGTATTTT. The complete variable domain, with remaining parts taken from reference TRBV7-8 and TRBJ2-3, reads GAGVSQSPRYKVAKRGQDVALRCDPISGHVSLFWYQQALGQGPEFLTYFQNEAQLDKSGLPSDRFFAERPEGSVSTLKIQRTQQEDSAVYLCASRRGRTDTQYFGPGTRLTVL.

The chain combines TRBV19 with TRBJ2-7; 7 nucleotides agree with TRBD2. The V gene end was trimmed by 3 bases and the J gene end by 1 base; junction bases not matched to a gene: 3. The CDR3 spans 14 residues. CDR1 is LNHDA, CDR2 SQIVND, per germline (reference sequence). CDR3 sequence reads: CASSIWRGSYEQYF. CDR3 nucleotide sequence: TGTGCCAGTAGTATTTGGCGGGGGTCCTACGAGCAGTACTTC. Together with reference TRBV19 and TRBJ2-7, the CDR3 gives the full variable domain: DGGITQSPKYLFRKEGQNVTLSCEQNLNHDAMYWYRQDPGQGLRLIYYSQIVNDFQKGDIAEGYSVSREKKESFPLTVTSAQKNPTAFYLCASSIWRGSYEQYFGPGTRLTVT.

This clone was counted a few times. V gene TRBV29-1 combines with J gene TRBJ2-7; the match to TRBD1 covers 9 bases. This CDR3 contains 12 residues. From germline, CDR1 is SQVTM and CDR2 ANQGSEA. The V segment lost 4 bases and the J segment 2 bases; nucleotides outside the gene matches: 0. CDR3 in amino acids: CSVGQGAYEQYF. DNA of the CDR3: TGCAGCGTTGGACAGGGGGCCTACGAGCAGTACTTC.

The chain employs TRBV10-1 and TRBJ2-7; TRBD1 is a possible D gene (5 bases). V lost 5 bases and J lost 3, with 26 bases in between. The CDR3 covers 18 residues. The germline gives CDR1 WNHNN, CDR2 SYGVQD (reference sequence). CDR3 protein: CASSSKGKASSPLYEQYF. CDR3 in DNA: TGCGCCAGCAGTTCCAAGGGGAAGGCTTCCTCTCCTCTCTACGAGCAGTACTTC.

This clone was recorded once. The rearrangement uses TRBV12-5 and TRBJ1-3; 8 nucleotides match TRBD1. V trimming: 5 bases; J trimming: 7 bases; junction bases outside the gene matches: 7. The CDR3 runs 14 residues. CDR1 LGHNT and CDR2 FRNRAP come from the germline V gene. CDR3 loop: CASGTRTGTNTIYF. For the CDR3, the DNA is TGTGCTAGTGGTACCCGGACAGGGACGAACACCATATATTTT.

This chain connects TRBV4-1 to TRBJ1-5; D gene unclear. Between the trimmed V and J ends, which lost 1 base and 4 bases, there was a span of 5 bases. This CDR3 region has 13 residues. Germline CDR1 and CDR2: MGHRA and YSYEKL. The CDR3 DNA reads as TGCGCCAGCAGCCAAGTTCTTAATCAGCCCCAGCATTTT. Its translation: CASSQVLNQPQHF.

This clone was observed a handful of times. V gene TRBV10-1 combines with J gene TRBJ2-7, with a possible D match to TRBD1 (6 bases). Trimming shortened V by 0 bases and J by 3 bases, and 15 bases separated the two germline ends. This CDR3 is built from 16 residues. CDR1 is WNHNN and CDR2 is SYGVQD in the germline V gene (reference sequence). The CDR3 nucleotides read TGCGCCAGCAGTGAGTCGTGGGGGCCCTACTACTACGAGCAGTACTTC. The encoded protein is CASSESWGPYYYEQYF.

The chain employs TRBV6-1 and TRBJ2-1, with 7 bases fitting TRBD2. The CDR3 is 12 residues long. Germline loops: CDR1 MNHNS, CDR2 SASEGT. The trim removed 5 bases at V and 12 bases at J, leaving 7 bases unmatched. CDR3 bases: TGTGCCAGCAGTCCTACTAGCGTGCGGCAGTTCTTC. Translation: CASSPTSVRQFF.

The V gene is TRBV10-3, the J gene TRBJ1-2; 9 nucleotides agree with TRBD1. In germline, CDR1 is ENHRY, CDR2 SYGVKD. V dropped 7 bases and J dropped 1; count of bases not matched to a gene: 10. This CDR3 has 16 amino acids. The CDR3 loop is CAITDDRGKNNYGYTF. CDR3 nucleotide sequence: TGTGCCATCACTGACGACAGGGGGAAAAATAACTATGGCTACACCTTC.

This rearrangement joins TRBV30 to TRBJ2-3; D is undetermined. Deletions cut 5 bases from V and 0 bases from J, with 3 bases between. The CDR3 has 11 amino acids. Germline V gives CDR1 GTSNPN, CDR2 SVGIG (reference sequence). The CDR3: CAWSSTDTQYF. CDR3 nucleotides: TGTGCCTGGTCTAGCACAGATACGCAGTATTTT.

This clone occurred once. The V call is TRBV5-5, the J call TRBJ1-4, with D uncertain. Trimming left V 9 bases short and J 4 bases short, with 10 bases between. The CDR3 is made up of 12 amino acids. Germline V gene lookup returns CDR1 SGHKS and CDR2 YYEKEE (reference sequence). The CDR3 nucleotides are TGTGCCATCTTTCAGGTTAATGAAAAACTGTTTTTT. This encodes CAIFQVNEKLFF.

The genes are TRBV6-6 and TRBJ1-1, with 7 bases matching TRBD1. Germline V gene lookup returns CDR1 MNHNY and CDR2 SVGAGI (reference sequence). Germline trimming cut 5 bases from V and 0 bases from J; bases unmatched to any gene: 6. The CDR3 spans 15 residues. The CDR3: CASSNRGGMNTEAFF. CDR3 nucleotide sequence: TGTGCCAGCAGTAACAGGGGCGGCATGAACACTGAAGCTTTCTTT.

This clone was seen a handful of times. The V and J genes are TRBV6-6 and TRBJ1-1; TRBD1 agrees at 7 bases. The CDR3 runs 15 residues. V shed 4 bases, J shed 0 bases, and the junction held 5 bases outside the gene matches. Germline CDR1 and CDR2: MNHNY and SVGAGI (reference sequence). The CDR3 here is CASSFNRGMNTEAFF. DNA for the CDR3: TGTGCCAGCAGTTTTAACAGGGGAATGAACACTGAAGCTTTCTTT.

V is TRBV27 and J is TRBJ2-2; D possibly corresponds to TRBD2 (5 bases). The germline V gene has CDR1 MNHEY and CDR2 SMNVEV (reference sequence). V lost 5 bases to trimming and J lost 3 bases, with 10 bases between them. The CDR3 runs to 14 residues. The CDR3 spells CASSLQDYTGELFF. Written as DNA, the CDR3 is TGTGCCAGCAGTCTCCAGGACTACACCGGGGAGCTGTTTTTT.